This T cell receptor beta chain came from a study of OX40 agonist ivuxolimab in advanced cancers. The V segment lost 4 bases and the J segment 3 bases; nucleotides outside the gene matches: 7. This CDR3 has 15 amino acids. Germline CDR1 MDHEN, CDR2 SYDVKM. Profiling relied on immunoSEQ multiplex PCR, and the TCRdb table lists in-frame clones only, not all of them. Of tens of thousands of clones detected, about nine tenths appear once; the ten largest clones hold less than 35%. The chain recombines TRBV28 with TRBJ2-3, with TRBD1 matching 7 bases. The source was CD4+ or CD8+ T cells sorted from blood, collected in a trial of the OX40 agonist ivuxolimab. The clonotype was recovered from an adult with an advanced solid tumor such as melanoma, head and neck, liver or kidney cancer. CDR3 in DNA: TGTGCCAGCAGTTACGGGACAGCCCGGACAGATACGCAGTATTTT. This translates into CASSYGTARTDTQYF. Full variable domain (outside the CDR3, taken from reference TRBV28 and TRBJ2-3): DVKVTQSSRYLVKRTGEKVFLECVQDMDHENMFWYRQDPGLGLRLIYFSYDVKMKEKGDIPEGYSVSREKKERFSLILESASTNQTSMYLCASSYGTARTDTQYFGPGTRLTVL.